The present T cell receptor (beta chain) was sequenced within a study of blood T cell repertoires in COVID-19. Using immunoSEQ multiplex PCR, the repertoire was profiled, and TCRdb retains in-frame clones only, with some absent. The table records about 63,000 clones, 88% of them present only once. Source material: peripheral blood. This sequence was found in a human donor in a cohort sampled during active COVID-19.

This CDR3 reads CASSLDPRRVNEKLFF. The DNA for the CDR3 is TGTGCCAGCAGCTTAGATCCAAGACGGGTTAATGAAAAACTGTTTTTT. The chain is built from TRBV11-2 and TRBJ1-4; D remains unclear. The CDR3 consists of 16 residues. Germline V gene lookup returns CDR1 SGHAT and CDR2 FQNNGV. V gave up 0 bases and J gave up 4 bases, with 12 bases separating them.